This T cell receptor beta chain was documented in a study of shared clonotypes between healthy human individuals. Original processing methods: ImmunoSEQ sequences covered only the junction and lacked quality scores; filtering therefore differed. Some clones are missing from TCRdb's copy, which holds only in-frame ones; the method was immunoSEQ multiplex PCR. The V and J calls and clone size were taken over from that table, and D and trimming were inferred from the DNA. Here the sample spans some 2,100,000 clones, roughly 95% being singletons. General study points: The donor pool, a small one, limited the genetic and exposure-history diversity represented.

As for this clone: Its antigen remains unknown.

Germline CDR1 is ENHRY and CDR2 is SYGVKD. Trimming cost V 6 bases and J 5 bases; bases outside gene matches: 4. The CDR3 has 14 amino acids. This clonotype was sampled from a man aged 18 to 29 in good health. The source material was naive CD4+ T cells sorted from blood. The subset here: CD45RA+ positively selected. The J gene is TRBJ1-6, the V gene TRBV10-3, with 7 nucleotides matching TRBD1. In nucleotides, the CDR3 is TGTGCCATCAGGAGGGGGCAGGATAATTCACCCCTCCACTTT. Encoded protein: CAIRRGQDNSPLHF.